This record covers a single T cell receptor (beta chain). Its antigen is undetermined. After isolation, RNA underwent reverse transcription to generate cDNA as the sequencing template. The protocol was immunoSEQ multiplex PCR, while the TCRdb copy is restricted to in-frame clones and leaves out a portion. Here the sample spans about 64,000 clones, about 43% being singletons. Treatment given: oral pan-JAK inhibitor, 5-10 mg twice daily. The data belong to a study of CD8+ T cells in alopecia areata. Study background: Severity in treated patients was scored by percentage of scalp area affected.

General study results and limits: More clonal than normal scalp was lesional scalp, particularly alopecia totalis/universalis. Numerous clones, expanded in lesions, remained in scalp and blood during tofacitinib.

The V and J ends lost 1 base and 6 bases, in that order; junction bases with no gene match: 5. The CDR3 loop spans 15 amino acids. Germline V gene data show CDR1 as SGHRS and CDR2 as YFSETQ. This TCR was sampled from a human donor with alopecia areata. The rearrangement links TRBV5-1 to TRBJ2-7, with 12 positions matching TRBD2. Source: CD8+ T cells sorted from blood, taken at approximately week 37, from a patient treated with tofacitinib. The CDR3 loop reads CASSLLGTSGFEQYF. The CDR3 nucleotides read TGCGCCAGCAGCTTGTTGGGGACTAGCGGGTTCGAGCAGTACTTC.